This entry describes one T cell receptor (beta chain). The antigen is not known. The V gene's germline CDR1 is MGHRA and CDR2 YSYEKL. V lost 3 bases, J lost 2 bases, and 5 bases stayed unmatched. This CDR3 region has 17 residues. Each subset's genomic DNA was shared equally among a number of immunoSEQ plates. Data came from immunoSEQ multiplex PCR; TCRdb stores just in-frame clones and leaves some out. The data contain more than 2 million clones, about 94% of them singletons. This entry is derived from a study of shared clonotypes between healthy human individuals. Regarding the study as a whole: Relative to memory subsets, naive subsets generally showed larger estimated richness.

The chain couples TRBV4-1 to TRBJ2-1; 12 bases fit TRBD2. Input material: naive CD4+ T cells sorted from blood. The subset was: CD45RA+ positively selected. This clonotype was obtained from a man aged 18 to 35 in good health. The CDR3 is CASSHPPSGGAYNEQFF. The CDR3 region has the DNA TGCGCCAGCAGCCACCCGCCTAGCGGGGGGGCCTACAATGAGCAGTTCTTC.